This is a list of T cell receptor beta chains from one sample in a study of T cells after yellow fever vaccination. Via MiXCR, TCRdb re-called the 5' RACE reads, giving one row per CDR3 protein. The repertoire has under 250,000 distinct CDR3 sequences, 6.9% of them found once; the top ten carry over 0.65%. The specimen comprised CD4+ T cells sorted from PBMCs, sampled 15 days after the yellow fever booster vaccination. These receptors were taken from a man aged 25 to 45 who received the YFV17D yellow fever vaccine. The CDR3 runs from the conserved cysteine through the conserved F or W. Fields, in order: CDR3 length, clone size, J gene, V gene, D gene, CDR3 protein, CDR3 DNA. The D gene is left open where the match is weak. Clone sizes are given selectively: once, few, many, or a class where the clone is expanded.

15 | many | TRBJ2-1 | TRBV5-1 | NA | CASTPLRGLEDEQFF | TGCGCCAGCACCCCCCTGAGAGGGCTCGAGGATGAGCAGTTCTTC
11 | few | TRBJ2-1 | TRBV25-1 | NA | CASSDNNEQFF | TGTGCCAGCAGCGATAACAATGAGCAGTTCTTC
12 | few | TRBJ1-2 | TRBV27 | NA | CASSSSHYGYTF | TGTGCCAGCAGTTCCTCCCACTATGGCTACACCTTC
15 | few | TRBJ2-1 | TRBV30 | TRBD2 | CAWSPLAGSNNEQFF | TGTGCCTGGAGCCCACTAGCGGGGAGCAACAATGAGCAGTTCTTC
14 | NA | TRBJ2-5 | TRBV9 | TRBD1 | CASAKTGLQETQYF | TGTGCCAGCGCCAAGACAGGGTTGCAAGAGACCCAGTACTTC
15 | NA | TRBJ1-2 | TRBV20-1 | NA | CSAGGREGRNYGYTF | TGCAGTGCCGGCGGTCGGGAAGGGCGGAACTATGGCTACACCTTC
15 | few | TRBJ2-3 | TRBV5-1 | NA | CASSQTTSPPDTQYF | TGCGCCAGCAGCCAAACTACTAGCCCGCCAGATACGCAGTATTTT
14 | many | TRBJ1-4 | TRBV5-6 | NA | CASSFDRTYEKLFF | TGTGCCAGCAGCTTCGACAGGACCTATGAAAAACTGTTTTTT
14 | many | TRBJ2-7 | TRBV5-1 | TRBD1 | CASFRDRGSEEQYF | TGCGCCAGCTTCAGGGACAGGGGATCAGAAGAGCAGTACTTC
15 | many | TRBJ2-3 | TRBV29-1 | TRBD2 | CSAQRFAGVQDTQYF | TGCAGCGCACAGCGGTTTGCGGGAGTTCAAGATACGCAGTATTTT
18 | few | TRBJ1-1 | TRBV5-1 | NA | CASSPHAAGWDPNTEAFF | TGCGCCAGCAGCCCCCACGCTGCCGGCTGGGACCCAAACACTGAAGCTTTCTTT
13 | few | TRBJ1-2 | TRBV5-1 | TRBD1 | CASSLGQGSPFTF | TGCGCCAGCAGCTTGGGACAGGGCTCCCCCTTCACCTTC
15 | NA | TRBJ2-3 | TRBV5-1 | NA | CASSLDTPGTDTQYF | TGCGCCAGCAGCTTGGATACCCCAGGGACAGATACGCAGTATTTT
15 | many | TRBJ2-5 | TRBV7-2 | TRBD2 | CASSWTSGIWETQYF | TGTGCCAGCAGCTGGACTAGCGGGATCTGGGAGACCCAGTACTTC
13 | few | TRBJ2-7 | TRBV20-1 | NA | CSAPRSGGDEQYF | TGCAGTGCCCCACGGTCGGGCGGGGACGAGCAGTACTTC
15 | many | TRBJ1-1 | TRBV6-7 | NA | CASSYSREGNTEAFF | TGTGCCAGCAGTTACTCGAGAGAAGGGAACACTGAAGCTTTCTTT
14 | NA | TRBJ1-4 | TRBV5-1 | NA | CASRGGTTNEKLFF | TGCGCCAGCCGAGGCGGAACAACTAATGAAAAACTGTTTTTT